The rows below give T cell receptor beta chains drawn from one sample of a study of cytomegalovirus exposure and HLA in healthy donors. Assay: immunoSEQ multiplex PCR; the TCRdb copy retains only in-frame clones and omits some. The repertoire includes about 400,000 clones, approximately 90% of them detected once, and under 0.95% sits in the top ten. Material: PBMCs. The receptors stem from a woman aged 18-29 years in good health and CMV-seronegative. Both conserved end residues are part of each CDR3. The D gene is left open where the match is weak. Some rows mark clone size as missing; the rest say once, few, many or name a class of expanded clone.

cdr3_length: 16; clone_size: .; d_call: .; v_call: TRBV2; j_call: TRBJ2-3; cdr3_nt: TGTGCCAGCAGGTTCTGGACAGCTACTAGCACAGATACGCAGTATTTT; cdr3_aa: CASRFWTATSTDTQYF
cdr3_length: 15; clone_size: .; d_call: TRBD2; v_call: TRBV27; j_call: TRBJ2-7; cdr3_nt: TGTGCCAGCAGTTTAATCGGGGGAGGGTCCTACGAGCAGTACTTC; cdr3_aa: CASSLIGGGSYEQYF
cdr3_length: 15; clone_size: .; d_call: TRBD1; v_call: TRBV27; j_call: TRBJ2-3; cdr3_nt: TGTGCCAGCAGTCCACGACAGGGGCCTACTTTCACGCAGTATTTT; cdr3_aa: CASSPRQGPTFTQYF
cdr3_length: 14; clone_size: .; d_call: TRBD1; v_call: TRBV5-8; j_call: TRBJ1-1; cdr3_nt: TGTGCCAGCAGCTTGTATGGGACAGGGTCTGAAGCTTTCTTT; cdr3_aa: CASSLYGTGSEAFF
cdr3_length: 14; clone_size: .; d_call: .; v_call: TRBV6-1; j_call: TRBJ2-7; cdr3_nt: TGTGCCATTAAACGGCTGGGGAGCACCTACGAGCAGTACTTC; cdr3_aa: CAIKRLGSTYEQYF
cdr3_length: 15; clone_size: .; d_call: TRBD1; v_call: TRBV5-1; j_call: TRBJ2-7; cdr3_nt: TGCGCCAGCAGCCCGGGGGCTGGACAGGGGTACGAGCAGTACTTC; cdr3_aa: CASSPGAGQGYEQYF
cdr3_length: 18; clone_size: .; d_call: TRBD1; v_call: TRBV25-1; j_call: TRBJ2-1; cdr3_nt: TGTGCCAGCAGTGAATATTCTGCGGGGACAGGGGGCTACAATGAGCAGTTCTTC; cdr3_aa: CASSEYSAGTGGYNEQFF
cdr3_length: 14; clone_size: .; d_call: TRBD1; v_call: TRBV10-1; j_call: TRBJ1-1; cdr3_nt: TGCGCCAGCAGAGACAGGGGGCTTAGCACTGAAGCTTTCTTT; cdr3_aa: CASRDRGLSTEAFF
cdr3_length: 15; clone_size: once; d_call: .; v_call: TRBV28; j_call: TRBJ2-2; cdr3_nt: TGTGCCAGCAGTTTTGCGACAACGGGGATGGGGGAGCTGTTTTTT; cdr3_aa: CASSFATTGMGELFF
cdr3_length: 16; clone_size: .; d_call: TRBD2; v_call: TRBV11-2; j_call: TRBJ2-1; cdr3_nt: TGTGCCAGCAGCACCCGTAGCGGGAGCGTCTACAATGAGCAGTTCTTC; cdr3_aa: CASSTRSGSVYNEQFF
cdr3_length: 15; clone_size: .; d_call: TRBD2; v_call: TRBV27; j_call: TRBJ2-1; cdr3_nt: TGTGCCAGCAGTTTTTTTGCGGGAGGGCTTAGTGAGCAGTTCTTC; cdr3_aa: CASSFFAGGLSEQFF
cdr3_length: 15; clone_size: .; d_call: .; v_call: TRBV7-9; j_call: TRBJ2-1; cdr3_nt: TGTGCCAGCCGTGGGGCGCGGCCCATACCCAATGAGCAGTTCTTC; cdr3_aa: CASRGARPIPNEQFF
cdr3_length: 16; clone_size: .; d_call: TRBD1; v_call: TRBV7-6; j_call: TRBJ2-3; cdr3_nt: TGTGCCAGCAGCTCTCGACAGGGGGCAACCACAGATACGCAGTATTTT; cdr3_aa: CASSSRQGATTDTQYF
cdr3_length: 17; clone_size: .; d_call: TRBD2; v_call: TRBV27; j_call: TRBJ2-1; cdr3_nt: TGTGCCAGCAGTTCGGCACCCGGGACTACCTCTGACTATGAGCAGTTCTTC; cdr3_aa: CASSSAPGTTSDYEQFF
cdr3_length: 14; clone_size: few; d_call: .; v_call: TRBV7-9; j_call: TRBJ2-5; cdr3_nt: TGTGCCAGCAGCTTAGTGGGTAGCGCAGAGACCCAGTACTTC; cdr3_aa: CASSLVGSAETQYF
cdr3_length: 14; clone_size: .; d_call: .; v_call: TRBV27; j_call: TRBJ1-2; cdr3_nt: TGTGCCAGCAGTCTCGGTGGGCTCTTTAATGGCTACACCTTC; cdr3_aa: CASSLGGLFNGYTF
cdr3_length: 19; clone_size: .; d_call: TRBD2; v_call: TRBV7-8; j_call: TRBJ2-7; cdr3_nt: TGTGCCAGCAGCTTAGACCTAGCGGGAGGACGCGCGCGTTCCTACGAGCAGTACTTC; cdr3_aa: CASSLDLAGGRARSYEQYF
cdr3_length: 15; clone_size: .; d_call: TRBD2; v_call: TRBV5-1; j_call: TRBJ2-7; cdr3_nt: TGCGCCAGCAGCCCTAGCGGGGGACCCAACTACGAGCAGTACTTC; cdr3_aa: CASSPSGGPNYEQYF
cdr3_length: 17; clone_size: .; d_call: TRBD2; v_call: TRBV7-3; j_call: TRBJ2-2; cdr3_nt: TGTGCCAGCAGCTTGGCGGGAGGGCCCTTAAGCACCGGGGAGCTGTTTTTT; cdr3_aa: CASSLAGGPLSTGELFF
cdr3_length: 13; clone_size: .; d_call: TRBD2; v_call: TRBV28; j_call: TRBJ2-1; cdr3_nt: TGTGCCAGCAGTTTTTCGGGGGGTGATGAGCAGTTCTTC; cdr3_aa: CASSFSGGDEQFF
cdr3_length: 14; clone_size: .; d_call: .; v_call: TRBV2; j_call: TRBJ2-7; cdr3_nt: TGTGCCAGCAGTGAACAGGGTAACTCCTACGAGCAGTACTTC; cdr3_aa: CASSEQGNSYEQYF
cdr3_length: 15; clone_size: .; d_call: TRBD1; v_call: TRBV10-3; j_call: TRBJ1-1; cdr3_nt: TGTGCCATCAGAAGGGACAGTCAAATGAACACTGAAGCTTTCTTT; cdr3_aa: CAIRRDSQMNTEAFF
cdr3_length: 12; clone_size: .; d_call: .; v_call: TRBV28; j_call: TRBJ1-2; cdr3_nt: TGTGCCAGCACAATTGAGGGCTCTGGCTACACCTTC; cdr3_aa: CASTIEGSGYTF
cdr3_length: 16; clone_size: .; d_call: TRBD1; v_call: TRBV4-1; j_call: TRBJ2-7; cdr3_nt: TGCGCCAGCAGCCGAGACAGGGGAGAATTCTCCTACGAGCAGTACTTC; cdr3_aa: CASSRDRGEFSYEQYF
cdr3_length: 15; clone_size: .; d_call: .; v_call: TRBV4-2; j_call: TRBJ1-5; cdr3_nt: TGTGCCAGCAGCCAGGCACATGTTAGCAATCAGCCCCAGCATTTT; cdr3_aa: CASSQAHVSNQPQHF
cdr3_length: 14; clone_size: .; d_call: .; v_call: TRBV6-5; j_call: TRBJ1-1; cdr3_nt: TGTGCCAGCAGTTACCTCGTGGGAGGCACTGAAGCTTTCTTT; cdr3_aa: CASSYLVGGTEAFF
cdr3_length: 18; clone_size: .; d_call: TRBD1; v_call: TRBV19; j_call: TRBJ2-6; cdr3_nt: TGTGCCAGTAGTCAGGGACAGGGCATATACTCTGGGGCCAACGTCCTGACTTTC; cdr3_aa: CASSQGQGIYSGANVLTF
cdr3_length: 13; clone_size: once; d_call: TRBD2; v_call: TRBV19; j_call: TRBJ2-5; cdr3_nt: TGTGCCACCCAGACTAGCGGGCAAGAGACCCAGTACTTC; cdr3_aa: CATQTSGQETQYF
cdr3_length: 15; clone_size: .; d_call: TRBD1; v_call: TRBV10-3; j_call: TRBJ2-7; cdr3_nt: TGTGCCATCAGTGATCGGGACAGGGAAACCTACGAGCAGTACTTC; cdr3_aa: CAISDRDRETYEQYF
cdr3_length: 12; clone_size: .; d_call: .; v_call: TRBV28; j_call: TRBJ2-7; cdr3_nt: TGTGCCAGCAGTTTGGGGGCTGGCGAGCAGTACTTC; cdr3_aa: CASSLGAGEQYF
cdr3_length: 14; clone_size: once; d_call: .; v_call: TRBV5-6; j_call: TRBJ2-1; cdr3_nt: TGTGCCAGCAGCCCGGTCCAGGGAGGCAATGAGCAGTTCTTC; cdr3_aa: CASSPVQGGNEQFF
cdr3_length: 14; clone_size: once; d_call: .; v_call: TRBV5-1; j_call: TRBJ2-2; cdr3_nt: TGCGCCAGCAGCTTGGAACAGGCCACCGGGGAGCTGTTTTTT; cdr3_aa: CASSLEQATGELFF
cdr3_length: 12; clone_size: .; d_call: .; v_call: TRBV10-3; j_call: TRBJ2-1; cdr3_nt: TGTGCCATCAGCCTCCAGGGGAATGAGCAGTTCTTC; cdr3_aa: CAISLQGNEQFF
cdr3_length: 16; clone_size: .; d_call: .; v_call: TRBV5-1; j_call: TRBJ1-5; cdr3_nt: TGCGCCAGCAGCCCCGGAGGCGGTGATGGCAATCAGCCCCAGCATTTT; cdr3_aa: CASSPGGGDGNQPQHF
cdr3_length: 17; clone_size: .; d_call: TRBD1; v_call: TRBV18; j_call: TRBJ2-6; cdr3_nt: TGTGCCAGCTCACCACGACAGGGGGCAGCGGGGGCCAACGTCCTGACTTTC; cdr3_aa: CASSPRQGAAGANVLTF
cdr3_length: 17; clone_size: .; d_call: TRBD1; v_call: TRBV28; j_call: TRBJ1-6; cdr3_nt: TGTGCCAGCAGTCAACCTTGGGGTGCGGGACAGAATTCACCCCTCCACTTT; cdr3_aa: CASSQPWGAGQNSPLHF
cdr3_length: 16; clone_size: .; d_call: TRBD1; v_call: TRBV6-1; j_call: TRBJ1-1; cdr3_nt: TGTGCCAGCAGTGAAGACAGGGGGAGAGTGAACACTGAAGCTTTCTTT; cdr3_aa: CASSEDRGRVNTEAFF
cdr3_length: 15; clone_size: once; d_call: .; v_call: TRBV2; j_call: TRBJ1-1; cdr3_nt: TGTGCCAGCAGTGAACGGGACACCCGAGGCACTGAAGCTTTCTTT; cdr3_aa: CASSERDTRGTEAFF
cdr3_length: 15; clone_size: .; d_call: .; v_call: TRBV5-1; j_call: TRBJ2-5; cdr3_nt: TGCGCCAGCAGCTTCCAGGGGCTTGTCCAAGAGACCCAGTACTTC; cdr3_aa: CASSFQGLVQETQYF
cdr3_length: 15; clone_size: .; d_call: .; v_call: TRBV13; j_call: TRBJ2-5; cdr3_nt: TGTGCCAGCAGCACCACACAGGGAGTCCAAGAGACCCAGTACTTC; cdr3_aa: CASSTTQGVQETQYF
cdr3_length: 15; clone_size: .; d_call: TRBD2; v_call: TRBV19; j_call: TRBJ2-3; cdr3_nt: TGTGCCAGTAGTACCAGGGGACTAGAGACAGATACGCAGTATTTT; cdr3_aa: CASSTRGLETDTQYF
cdr3_length: 13; clone_size: .; d_call: .; v_call: TRBV5-1; j_call: TRBJ2-5; cdr3_nt: TGCGCCAGCAGCTTCAGGGGCGGAGAGACCCAGTACTTC; cdr3_aa: CASSFRGGETQYF
cdr3_length: 15; clone_size: .; d_call: TRBD1; v_call: TRBV7-9; j_call: TRBJ2-7; cdr3_nt: TGTGCCAGCAGCTTAGGCGTGACAGGGATGTACGAGCAGTACTTC; cdr3_aa: CASSLGVTGMYEQYF
cdr3_length: 16; clone_size: .; d_call: .; v_call: TRBV11-3; j_call: TRBJ1-2; cdr3_nt: TGTGCCAGCAGCCCCTTCGCGGGGGGAATTAACTATGGCTACACCTTC; cdr3_aa: CASSPFAGGINYGYTF
cdr3_length: 14; clone_size: few; d_call: .; v_call: TRBV6-1; j_call: TRBJ1-2; cdr3_nt: TGTGCCAGCACTAACTCAGGCCGCAACTATGGCTACACCTTC; cdr3_aa: CASTNSGRNYGYTF
cdr3_length: 15; clone_size: once; d_call: TRBD1; v_call: TRBV5-1; j_call: TRBJ1-1; cdr3_nt: TGCGCCAGCAGCATCCGGACAGGGTTGAACACTGAAGCTTTCTTT; cdr3_aa: CASSIRTGLNTEAFF
cdr3_length: 16; clone_size: .; d_call: TRBD2; v_call: TRBV15; j_call: TRBJ2-7; cdr3_nt: TGTGCCACCAGCAGACGATCTAGCGGGGGAACCTACGAGCAGTACTTC; cdr3_aa: CATSRRSSGGTYEQYF